The 5 T cell receptor beta chains in this list originate from one sample, sequenced in a study of OX40 agonist ivuxolimab in advanced cancers. Profiled with immunoSEQ multiplex PCR; TCRdb holds only in-frame clones, not every one. The table shows some 35,000 clones, with about 80% occurring only once. Sequenced material: CD4+ or CD8+ T cells sorted from blood, taken in a trial of the OX40 agonist ivuxolimab. The source is an adult with an advanced solid tumor such as melanoma, head and neck, liver or kidney cancer.

This clone showed up just once. V usage is TRBV18 and J usage is TRBJ2-5; D remains ambiguous. The CDR3 sequence is 15 residues long. CDR1 and CDR2 (germline): KGHSH, LQKENI. Between the trimmed V and J ends, which lost 5 bases and 2 bases, there was a span of 15 bases. The CDR3 protein is CASSRAVSNQETQYF. The CDR3 region has the DNA TGTGCCAGCTCAAGGGCAGTTTCAAATCAAGAGACCCAGTACTTC.

This chain uses TRBV7-8 with TRBJ2-7; TRBD2 aligns across 9 bases. V shed 1 base and J 5 bases; nucleotides not matched to a gene: 6. From germline, CDR1 is SGHVS and CDR2 FQNEAQ. The CDR3 has 15 amino acids. CDR3 sequence: CASSLGAGGWNEQYV. CDR3 sequence (DNA): TGTGCCAGCAGCTTAGGGGCGGGGGGGTGGAACGAGCAGTACGTC.

The table lists this clone with a few counts. As DNA, the CDR3 is TGTGCCAGCTTAATTGGGGGGGCGCGGGCTGAAGCTTTCTTT. It yields the protein CASLIGGARAEAFF. The chain is built from TRBV2 and TRBJ1-1; D is possibly TRBD1 (6 bases). V lost 8 bases and J 6 bases, leaving 19 bases between the germline ends. Germline CDR1 reads SNHLY; CDR2 reads FYNNEI. The CDR3 contains 14 residues.

The chain is built from TRBV5-5 and TRBJ1-5; 8 bases fit TRBD1. Germline V gives CDR1 SGHKS, CDR2 YYEKEE (reference sequence). This CDR3 has 14 residues. V lost 2 bases to trimming and J lost 4 bases; unmatched junction nucleotides: 2. The CDR3 loop is CASSFGQGNQPQHF. The CDR3 DNA sequence: TGTGCCAGCAGCTTTGGACAGGGTAATCAGCCCCAGCATTTT.

This clone showed up just a few times. The chain carries TRBV7-9 and TRBJ2-7; D gene unclear. The CDR3 extends over 11 amino acids. CDR1 SEHNR and CDR2 FQNEAQ come from the germline V gene (reference sequence). Trimming removed 8 bases from V and 3 bases from J, with 8 bases in between. The chain's CDR3 is CASLGDYEQYV. As DNA, the CDR3 is TGTGCCAGCCTTGGCGACTACGAGCAGTACGTC.